This T cell receptor (beta chain) was identified in a study of cytomegalovirus exposure and HLA in healthy donors. The overall study: Early released data comprised about 84 million unique TCRs from HLA-typed donors.

As for this clone: What it recognizes is unknown.

There are 15 residues in the CDR3. The V gene's germline CDR1 is KGHSH and CDR2 LQKENI. J was trimmed by 6 bases and V by 0 bases; bases with no gene match: 1. With 60 Vbeta and 13 Jbeta primers, the PCR was carried out. Here immunoSEQ multiplex PCR was the method, and the copy in TCRdb shows in-frame clones only, minus some. The sample lists approximately 190,000 clones; approximately 82% were seen once. Study-level findings and limits: TRBV6-2, TRBV6-3 and some other V segments were unresolvable in 87-base-pair reads.

Sequencing was done on a sample of PBMCs. The chain employs TRBV18 and TRBJ2-1; 11 bases fit TRBD2. The source of this sequence is a woman aged 18-29 years in good health and CMV-seronegative. CDR3: CASSPPSGRVNEQFF. The CDR3 bases are TGTGCCAGCTCACCACCTAGCGGGAGGGTCAATGAGCAGTTCTTC.